A selection of T cell receptor beta chains follows, all from one sample in a study of blood T cell repertoires in COVID-19. Using immunoSEQ multiplex PCR, the repertoire was profiled, and TCRdb retains in-frame clones only, with some absent. Of under 200,000 clones listed, roughly 86% are singletons. Sequencing was performed on peripheral blood. The receptors originated from a woman of 80 years or more in a cohort sampled during active or convalescent COVID-19. The CDR3 runs from the conserved cysteine through the conserved F or W. A D gene is named only where the DNA matches it firmly. The listing skips clone size in some rows; elsewhere it reads once, few, many or a size class.

d_call j_call v_call clone_size cdr3_aa cdr3_nt
- TRBJ1-2 TRBV29-1 - CSVGTFNYGYTF TGCAGCGTTGGAACATTTAACTATGGCTACACCTTC
- TRBJ2-3 TRBV6-1 - CASSGRVNLGGTDTQYF TGTGCCAGCAGTGGGAGGGTTAACTTGGGGGGCACAGATACGCAGTATTTT
- TRBJ2-1 TRBV7-2 - CASSLSGSLYNEQFF TGTGCCAGCAGCTTGTCAGGGTCCCTTTACAATGAGCAGTTCTTC
TRBD2 TRBJ2-3 TRBV5-5 once CASSFSGGGVDTQYF TGTGCCAGCAGCTTCTCTGGCGGGGGGGTGGATACGCAGTATTTT
TRBD2 TRBJ2-2 TRBV5-6 few CASTGLAEYTGELFF TGTGCCAGCACAGGACTAGCGGAATACACCGGGGAGCTGTTTTTT
TRBD1 TRBJ2-1 TRBV7-9 once CASSALVMGQGHNAEQFF TGTGCCAGCAGCGCCCTCGTAATGGGACAGGGCCACAACGCTGAGCAGTTCTTC
- TRBJ2-1 TRBV9 - CASSVEPVTKNEQFF TGTGCCAGCAGCGTAGAACCCGTTACAAAAAATGAGCAGTTCTTC
- TRBJ1-1 TRBV12-3/TRBV12-4 - CASSLGWNTEAFF TGTGCCAGCAGCCTCGGGTGGAACACTGAAGCTTTCTTT
- TRBJ1-2 TRBV6-5 - CASSYAGRFYGYTF TGTGCCAGCAGTTACGCTGGCAGATTCTATGGCTACACCTTC
TRBD2 TRBJ2-2 TRBV5-1 - CASRSGGDTGELFF TGCGCCAGCAGAAGCGGGGGGGACACCGGGGAGCTGTTTTTT
- TRBJ1-1 TRBV5-6 - CASSLTANTEAFF TGTGCCAGCAGCCTGACAGCGAACACTGAAGCTTTCTTT
- TRBJ1-6 TRBV28 - CAIIGLWHLHF TGTGCCATCATCGGACTTTGGCACCTCCACTTT
- TRBJ1-3 TRBV5-1 once CASSTGQFSGNTIYF TGCGCCAGCAGCACAGGACAGTTCTCTGGAAACACCATATATTTT
- TRBJ1-2 TRBV20-1 - CSTGLGYGYTF TGCAGTACAGGTTTGGGCTATGGCTACACCTTC
TRBD1 TRBJ1-2 TRBV25-1 - CASSRQGVVGGYTF TGTGCCAGCAGTCGACAGGGGGTTGTCGGTGGCTACACCTTC
- TRBJ1-5 TRBV28 - CASSLSGVSWQPQHF TGTGCCAGCAGTTTATCAGGGGTATCCTGGCAGCCCCAGCATTTT
TRBD1 TRBJ1-1 TRBV28 - CASTRDRGGTEAFF TGTGCCAGCACTCGGGACAGGGGGGGGACTGAAGCTTTCTTT
- TRBJ2-1 TRBV11-2 - CASSLGASSSSYNEQFF TGTGCCAGCAGCTTAGGGGCTAGCAGTTCCTCCTACAATGAGCAGTTCTTC
TRBD1 TRBJ1-5 TRBV4-1 - CASSQGMGQISNQPQHF TGCGCCAGCAGCCAAGGAATGGGACAGATTTCCAATCAGCCCCAGCATTTT
- TRBJ2-7 TRBV3-1/TRBV3-2 - CASSQTRSGKEQYF TGTGCCAGCAGCCAAACGCGCTCAGGGAAAGAGCAGTACTTC
- TRBJ2-2 TRBV2 - CASSDLVFTGELFF TGTGCCAGCAGTGATCTAGTCTTCACCGGGGAGCTGTTTTTT
- TRBJ1-6 TRBV27 - CASSSLGGGTSSPLHF TGTGCCAGCAGTTCCCTGGGCGGGGGCACTTCTTCACCCCTCCACTTT
- TRBJ2-7 TRBV18 once CASSPQGADPYEQYF TGTGCCAGCTCACCGCAAGGGGCAGACCCCTACGAGCAGTACTTC
TRBD1 TRBJ2-7 TRBV28 - CASSETGATYEQYF TGTGCCAGCAGTGAGACAGGGGCAACCTACGAGCAGTACTTC
- TRBJ2-1 TRBV5-1 - CASSVSGNEQFF TGCGCCAGCAGCGTATCAGGCAATGAGCAGTTCTTC
TRBD2 TRBJ2-7 TRBV11-2 - CASSPRRRAGGTYEQYF TGTGCCAGCAGCCCACGCCGTCGGGCGGGGGGGACCTACGAGCAGTACTTC
TRBD1 TRBJ1-5 TRBV12-3/TRBV12-4 - CASSMTGGGPQHF TGTGCCAGCAGTATGACAGGGGGGGGGCCCCAGCATTTT
- TRBJ1-1 TRBV7-2 - CASSLFSGRVEAFF TGTGCCAGCAGCTTATTCTCAGGGAGGGTCGAAGCTTTCTTT
- TRBJ2-5 TRBV12-2 - CASRSRLLSGGQEETQYF TGTGCAAGTCGCTCTAGATTGCTTAGCGGGGGGCAGGAAGAGACCCAGTACTTC
- TRBJ2-1 TRBV5-8 - CASSLGDTYNEQFF TGTGCCAGCAGCTTGGGGGACACCTACAATGAGCAGTTCTTC
- TRBJ1-4 TRBV11-2 - CASSSPRVGEKLFF TGTGCCAGCAGCTCCCCCAGGGTGGGGGAAAAACTGTTTTTT
- TRBJ2-1 TRBV2 - CASNSYNEQFF TGTGCCAGCAACAGTTACAATGAGCAGTTCTTC
- TRBJ2-3 TRBV7-2 once CASSQSRGDDTQYF TGTGCCAGCAGCCAAAGCAGGGGTGACGATACGCAGTATTTT